A selection of T cell receptor beta chains follows, all from one sample in a study of OX40 agonist ivuxolimab in advanced cancers. Profiled with immunoSEQ multiplex PCR; TCRdb holds only in-frame clones, not every one. This table holds around 29,000 clones, 81% found once. The specimen was CD4+ or CD8+ T cells sorted from blood, collected in a trial of the OX40 agonist ivuxolimab. All receptors come from an adult with an advanced solid tumor such as melanoma, head and neck, liver or kidney cancer. Both conserved end residues are part of each CDR3. The order of the fields is V gene, D gene, J gene, clone size, CDR3 DNA, CDR3 protein. The D gene is left open where the match is weak. Some rows mark clone size as missing; the rest say once, few, many or name a class of expanded clone.

TRBV30	NA	TRBJ1-1	few	TGTGCCTGGAGTGTATCGTGGAGGCACACTGAAGCTTTCTTT	CAWSVSWRHTEAFF
TRBV6-6	NA	TRBJ2-4	NA	TGTGCCAGCACTCTGGGGGTGGAAAACATTCAGTACTTC	CASTLGVENIQYF
TRBV4-2	NA	TRBJ2-7	NA	TGTGCCAGCAGCCAGCGGACAGCGAACACCTACGAGCAGTACTTC	CASSQRTANTYEQYF
TRBV5-7	NA	TRBJ1-1	NA	TGTGCCAGCAGTCCTCGGGGGACTGAAGCTTTCTTT	CASSPRGTEAFF
TRBV4-1	NA	TRBJ2-7	NA	TGCGCCAGCAGCCAAGAGAGCAAGGCACCGTACGAGCAGTACTTC	CASSQESKAPYEQYF
TRBV7-9	NA	TRBJ2-7	NA	TGTGCCAGCAGCTTAACCCTCGAGCAGTACTTC	CASSLTLEQYF
TRBV5-8	NA	TRBJ2-5	NA	TGTGCCAGCAGCTTGATCGAAGAGACCCAGTACTTC	CASSLIEETQYF
TRBV6-5	NA	TRBJ1-2	NA	TGTGCCAGCAGTTTCCCGGGAACCTATGGCTACACCTTC	CASSFPGTYGYTF
TRBV10-3	NA	TRBJ2-5	medium-sized	TGTGCCACGGCGGGGCCGAGTACGAGCCCGTTACAAGAGACCCAGTACTTC	CATAGPSTSPLQETQYF
TRBV5-5	NA	TRBJ2-7	NA	TGTGCCAGCAGCTCCGCAAGTGACGGACCCACAAGGAGGGAGCAGTACTTC	CASSSASDGPTRREQYF
TRBV4-1	TRBD2	TRBJ2-2	NA	TGCGCCAGCAGCCCTACCGCTAGCGGGAACACCGGGGAGCTGTTTTTT	CASSPTASGNTGELFF
TRBV5-8	NA	TRBJ1-1	once	TGTGCCAGCGATAGGGTGGCGGCTGAAGCTTTCTTT	CASDRVAAEAFF
TRBV4-1	TRBD2	TRBJ2-3	NA	TGCGCCAGCAGCCTCCGGGACTACCTTAGCACAGATACGCAGTATTTT	CASSLRDYLSTDTQYF
TRBV9	TRBD1	TRBJ2-7	NA	TGTGCCAGCAGCGGAAGGGACAGCTCCTACGAGCAGTACTTC	CASSGRDSSYEQYF
TRBV2	NA	TRBJ2-1	once	TGTGCCAGCAGACCCACCTCCTACAATGAGCAGTTCTTC	CASRPTSYNEQFF
TRBV4-1	TRBD1	TRBJ2-2	once	TGCGCCAGCAGCCTACGACAGGGAATCGCCGGGGAGCTGTTTTTT	CASSLRQGIAGELFF
TRBV28	TRBD2	TRBJ2-7	NA	TGTGCCAGCAGTCGGCGCGGGAGGGCCTCCGAGCAGTACTTC	CASSRRGRASEQYF
TRBV2	TRBD1	TRBJ1-5	medium-sized	TGTGCCAGCCGAAAGGGGGCGAAGAGCAATCAGCCCCAGCATTTT	CASRKGAKSNQPQHF
TRBV5-1	NA	TRBJ2-1	NA	TGCGCCAGCAGCCGCGGACTCAGCTCCTACAATGAGCAGTTCTTC	CASSRGLSSYNEQFF
TRBV9	TRBD2	TRBJ2-2	NA	TGTGCCAGCAGCGTAGGTAGTCTAGCGGGGGGACCGAACACCGGGGAGCTGTTTTTT	CASSVGSLAGGPNTGELFF
TRBV9	TRBD1	TRBJ1-2	many	TGTGCCAGCAGCGACCGGGACAGGGGACCTACTAACTATGGCTACACCTTC	CASSDRDRGPTNYGYTF
TRBV9	TRBD2	TRBJ2-7	NA	TGTGCCAGCAGCGTAGCAGCGGGGGGCTCCTACGAGCAGTACTTC	CASSVAAGGSYEQYF
TRBV19	NA	TRBJ2-1	few	TGTGCCAGCGCTCCCCGGGGGAATGAGCAGTTCTTC	CASAPRGNEQFF
TRBV27	NA	TRBJ2-7	few	TGTGCCAGCAGTTACCAAGGCAGGATTGGTTACGAGCAGTACTTC	CASSYQGRIGYEQYF
TRBV5-6	NA	TRBJ2-7	NA	TGTGCCAGCAGCTTGGAATTAGGTAACAGGAACTACGAGCAGTACTTC	CASSLELGNRNYEQYF
TRBV5-1	TRBD2	TRBJ2-7	NA	TGCGCCAGCAGCCTCGGACTAGCGGGGGGCTCCTACGAGCAGTACTTC	CASSLGLAGGSYEQYF
TRBV9	NA	TRBJ2-1	few	TGTGCCAGCAGCGTTTCTCTGGCAGAGAGCTCCTACAATGAGCAGTTCTTC	CASSVSLAESSYNEQFF
TRBV2	NA	TRBJ2-3	NA	TGTGCCAGCGCAGAAATCCCTGCCACAGATACGCAGTATTTT	CASAEIPATDTQYF
TRBV9	NA	TRBJ2-4	NA	TGTGCCAGCAGCGGAATATGGGGAAACATTCAGTACTTC	CASSGIWGNIQYF
TRBV5-6	TRBD1	TRBJ1-2	NA	TGTGCCAGCAGCTATTCCGGGACAGGGTCTTTGGACTATGGCTACACCTTC	CASSYSGTGSLDYGYTF
TRBV9	NA	TRBJ2-7	NA	TGTGCCAGCAGCGTAGGTGAGGGGTGGACCTACGAGCAGTACTTC	CASSVGEGWTYEQYF
TRBV27	TRBD2	TRBJ2-7	NA	TGTGCCAGCGCTAGGATTGCGGGGGGCTACGAGCAGTACTTC	CASARIAGGYEQYF
TRBV6-5	NA	TRBJ2-7	NA	TGTGCCAGCAGTTACTCACATAGCTACGAGCAGTACTTC	CASSYSHSYEQYF